The entry below describes one TCR beta chain. This sample stems from a study of blood T cell repertoires in COVID-19. Study-wide background: There were acute and convalescent COVID-19 samples, and they came from the United States, Italy and Spain.

Germline V gene sequence: CDR1 SSHAT, CDR2 FNYEAQ (reference sequence). Trimming at V came to 2 bases and at J to 8 bases, leaving 30 bases not matched to a gene. There are 22 residues in the CDR3. Data came from immunoSEQ multiplex PCR; TCRdb stores just in-frame clones and leaves some out. The data show approximately 210,000 clones, approximately 84% seen once. Patients from Seattle were sampled longitudinally, starting during active infection. The source is a man aged 50 to 59 with COVID-19, enrolled during active disease. This chain uses TRBV7-7 with TRBJ2-1, with 7 bases aligning to TRBD1. Sequencing was carried out using peripheral blood. The CDR3 bases are TGTGCCAGCAGCTTACCCTCAATCAGCACCCTGACCCTGGACAGGCCCCCCGATGAGCAGTTCTTC. Amino acids: CASSLPSISTLTLDRPPDEQFF.